Detailed here is one TCR beta chain. Read coverage stops 3 residues before the CDR3 terminus; the germline J gene supplies the remainder. This sample stems from a study of T cells in women clearing cervical HPV infection. TCR beta CDR3 amplified by multiplex PCR from about 1200 ng genomic DNA. Produced via immunoSEQ multiplex PCR; TCRdb's table is partial and in-frame only. The sample has 35,000 to 45,000 clones. CDR3 size: 17 residues. The germline CDR1 and CDR2 sequences are LGHNA and YNFKEQ. Between the trimmed V and J ends, which lost 4 bases and 4 bases, there was a span of 20 bases. Sequenced sample: blood buffy coat. The clonotype was recovered from a woman between 18 and 70 years old with a cervical HPV16 infection that either progressed to CIN3+ or cleared (not recorded which). This rearrangement joins TRBV4-2 to TRBJ2-1, with D tentatively TRBD2 (5 bases). The CDR3 is CASSLSIRTLRYNEQFF. The sequenced CDR3 bases are TGTGCCAGCAGCCTCAGTATCAGGACTCTACGGTACAATGAG.